The 30 T cell receptor beta chains in this list originate from one sample, sequenced in a study of post-analysis software for immune sequencing data. The study, taken as a whole, reports: With TRBV5-6, TRBV5-1 and TRBV20-1 included, a handful of TRBV segments were more frequent in patients than in controls.

TCR beta cDNA libraries had unique molecular identifiers. MiXCR, run by TCRdb on the PCR reads, gives a single entry per CDR3 protein. The top ten clones hold around an eighth of a sample with about 460,000 distinct CDR3 sequences, roughly 45% of them seen once. Antigens of these TCRs are unknown. Sequences were obtained from blood. These receptor sequences come from a girl aged 5-17 years with multiple sclerosis.

The J gene is TRBJ1-1, the V gene TRBV5-1, with D unclear. Germline CDR1 SGHRS, CDR2 YFSETQ. Deletions cut 0 bases from V and 7 bases from J, with 7 bases between. This CDR3 is 12 amino acids long. Here the CDR3 DNA reads TGCGCCAGCAGCTTGGAGGGTAATGAAGCTTTCTTT. Encoded protein: CASSLEGNEAFF. The entire variable domain, with the rest obtained from reference TRBV5-1 and TRBJ1-1, is as follows: KAGVTQTPRYLIKTRGQQVTLSCSPISGHRSVSWYQQTPGQGLQFLFEYFSETQRNKGNFPGRFSGRQFSNSRSEMNVSTLELGDSALYLCASSLEGNEAFFGQGTRLTVV.

The chain links TRBV19 to TRBJ1-2; D remains ambiguous. Trimming took off 3 bases at V and 0 bases at J, with 8 bases between the two ends. The V gene's germline CDR1 is LNHDA and CDR2 SQIVND (reference sequence). The CDR3 is 14 residues long. As DNA, the CDR3 is TGTGCCAGTAGTATCGTAAACCCTAACTATGGCTACACCTTC. It is translated as CASSIVNPNYGYTF.

This clonotype was observed a few times. This rearrangement joins TRBV20-1 to TRBJ1-5; D might be TRBD1 (5 bases). With 5 bases removed from V and 4 bases from J, the gap between germline ends came to 12 bases. CDR1 and CDR2 from the germline V gene are DFQATT and SNEGSKA (reference sequence). This CDR3 has 13 amino acids. The CDR3 sequence is CSAPRDPNQPQHF. The CDR3 DNA is TGCAGTGCTCCCAGGGACCCGAATCAGCCCCAGCATTTT.

The rearrangement joins TRBV10-3 to TRBJ2-3; tentative D call: TRBD1 (6 bases). This CDR3 spans 14 amino acids. Germline values: CDR1 ENHRY, CDR2 SYGVKD. V lost 3 bases, J lost 0 bases, and 7 bases lay in between. In nucleotides, the CDR3 is TGTGCCATCAGTGACAGGGGTAGCACAGATACGCAGTATTTT. Its protein product is CAISDRGSTDTQYF.

This rearrangement joins TRBV12-3 or TRBV12-4 to TRBJ2-5; the D gene is possibly TRBD1 (5 bases). The ends were cut back, 5 bases at V and 2 bases at J, with 12 bases in the middle. The CDR3 sequence is 14 residues long. The CDR3 spells CASSPPSGQETQYF. CDR3 DNA: TGTGCCAGCAGTCCTCCCTCAGGGCAAGAGACCCAGTACTTC.

This clonotype occurred once. The junction departs from germline at one end; a sequencing error may be responsible. The DNA for the CDR3 is TGCAGCGTCGAAGGTCCCGGGACAGGGGAACCTCATAGCAATCAGCCCCAGCATTTT. This sequence encodes CSVEGPGTGEPHSNQPQHF. The chain links TRBV29-1 to TRBJ1-5; 10 bases agree with TRBD1. Germline V gene sequence: CDR1 SQVTM, CDR2 ANQGSEA. This CDR3 comprises 19 residues.

In this sample, this clonotype turned up a few times. The genes are TRBV12-3 or TRBV12-4 and TRBJ2-1; 7 bases align to TRBD2. The length of the CDR3 is 14 residues. V shed 5 bases, J shed 5 bases, and the junction held 6 bases outside the gene matches. For the CDR3, the DNA is TGTGCCAGCAGTGTCCGGGACTATAACAATGAGCAGTTCTTC. Its protein is CASSVRDYNNEQFF.

This sequence joins TRBV20-1 and TRBJ2-7, with D uncertain. The germline CDR1 and CDR2 sequences are DFQATT and SNEGSKA (reference sequence). V lost 0 bases to trimming and J lost 4 bases, with 13 bases between them. CDR3 length: 14 residues. The CDR3 reads CSAREQNEVYEQYF. The CDR3 DNA reads as TGCAGTGCTAGAGAACAGAATGAGGTTTACGAGCAGTACTTC.

The V gene is TRBV28, the J gene TRBJ1-6; D may be TRBD1 (5 bases). There are 13 residues in the CDR3. Looked up from germline, CDR1 is MDHEN and CDR2 is SYDVKM. The V gene lost 6 bases and the J gene lost 10 bases, with 13 bases spanning the gap. The CDR3 loop is CASRISWGSPLHF. The CDR3 DNA follows: TGTGCCAGCAGAATCAGTTGGGGCTCACCCCTCCACTTT.

The J gene is TRBJ2-1, the V gene TRBV6-5, with 9 bases lining up with TRBD2. CDR1 and CDR2 (germline): MNHEY, SVGAGI. Unmatched junction bases numbered 9, after V lost 4 bases and J lost 2 bases. The CDR3 length is 17 residues. CDR3 in amino acids: CASSSDQTSGPYNEQFF. Here the CDR3 DNA reads TGTGCCAGCAGTTCGGATCAGACTAGCGGTCCCTACAATGAGCAGTTCTTC.

A note on this clonotype: Mismatch with germline at one junction end may stem from a read error. This sequence joins TRBV28 and TRBJ2-7; D not resolved. The CDR3 loop spans 13 amino acids. In germline, CDR1 is MDHEN, CDR2 SYDVKM. DNA for the CDR3: TGTGCCAGCAGTTTAAGTCAGGTCTACGAGCGGTACTTC. The encoded protein is CASSLSQVYERYF.

This clonotype has more than one count but fewer than ten. The chain recombines TRBV4-1 with TRBJ1-5; 10 bases fit TRBD1. Germline V gene lookup returns CDR1 MGHRA and CDR2 YSYEKL. Trimming removed 3 bases from V and 4 bases from J; junction bases left unmatched: 6. This CDR3 has 16 amino acids. CDR3: CASSHGGTGVNQPQHF. CDR3 DNA: TGCGCCAGCAGCCACGGCGGGACAGGGGTGAATCAGCCCCAGCATTTT.

The V call is TRBV9, the J call TRBJ1-4, with unresolved D. Trimming stripped 2 bases from V and 8 bases from J, with 16 bases between. Germline CDR1 and CDR2: SGDLS and YYNGEE. This CDR3 contains 15 residues. The CDR3: CASSVTNKAGEKLFF. Written as DNA, the CDR3 is TGTGCCAGCAGCGTCACTAATAAGGCCGGCGAAAAACTGTTTTTT.

The V call is TRBV6-5, the J call TRBJ2-7, with D unclear. The CDR3 extends over 13 amino acids. CDR1 and CDR2 (germline): MNHEY, SVGAGI. Trimming took off 5 bases at V and 3 bases at J, with 11 bases between the two ends. The CDR3 protein is CASSRQSNYEQYF. The CDR3, as DNA: TGTGCCAGCAGTCGACAAAGTAACTACGAGCAGTACTTC.

The CDR3 DNA is TGTGCCAGCAGCGGACAGGGGGTTAGTGGCTACACCTTC. Translation gives CASSGQGVSGYTF. This chain connects TRBV9 to TRBJ1-2; 9 bases match TRBD1. With V trimmed by 3 bases and J by 7 bases, 4 bases remained unmatched. CDR1 is SGDLS and CDR2 is YYNGEE in the germline V gene. The CDR3 sequence is 13 residues long. Using reference TRBV9 and TRBJ1-2 for the parts outside the CDR3, the full variable domain is DSGVTQTPKHLITATGQRVTLRCSPRSGDLSVYWYQQSLDQGLQFLIQYYNGEERAKGNILERFSAQQFPDLHSELNLSSLELGDSALYFCASSGQGVSGYTFGSGTRLTVV.

The chain recombines TRBV5-1 with TRBJ2-7; 12 nucleotides match TRBD1. Germline V gene data show CDR1 as SGHRS and CDR2 as YFSETQ. The length of the CDR3 is 16 residues. V shed 5 bases, J shed 1 base, and the junction held 7 bases outside the gene matches. CDR3: CASRDGTGGRSYEQYF. The DNA of the CDR3 is TGCGCCAGCAGGGACGGGACAGGGGGCCGTTCCTACGAGCAGTACTTC.

The J gene is TRBJ2-2, the V gene TRBV28, with a possible D match to TRBD1 (6 bases). CDR1 is MDHEN, CDR2 SYDVKM, per germline. This CDR3 has 18 residues. Trimming left V 5 bases short and J 0 bases short, with 19 bases between. CDR3 sequence: CASSLGTFGKPNTGELFF. In nucleotides, the CDR3 is TGTGCCAGCAGTCTTGGGACATTCGGGAAACCGAACACCGGGGAGCTGTTTTTT.

V usage is TRBV12-3 or TRBV12-4 and J usage is TRBJ2-1, with D possibly called TRBD1 or TRBD2 (5 bases each). Trimming cost V 1 base and J 0 bases, with 10 bases left between them. The CDR3 spans 16 residues. This CDR3 is CASSLGGAISYNEQFF. In DNA form, the CDR3 reads TGTGCCAGCAGTTTAGGAGGGGCGATCTCCTACAATGAGCAGTTCTTC.

This clonotype was recorded a few times. This chain joins TRBV29-1 and TRBJ2-2, with 8 bases lining up with TRBD1. The germline CDR1 and CDR2 sequences are SQVTM and ANQGSEA. The CDR3 has 14 residues. V shed 5 bases and J 7 bases; nucleotides not matched to a gene: 9. The DNA for the CDR3 is TGCAGCGTTTCTGGACAGGGTTTGGACGGGGAGCTGTTTTTT. Encoded protein: CSVSGQGLDGELFF.

The sample holds a few counts of this clonotype. The chain employs TRBV5-1 and TRBJ2-1; the D gene is possibly TRBD2 (7 bases). This CDR3 contains 14 residues. The germline gives CDR1 SGHRS, CDR2 YFSETQ. The germline V and J ends were trimmed by 6 bases and 3 bases, with 13 bases remaining between them. CDR3 bases: TGCGCCAGCACCGGGGGAGGGGGCTACAATGAGCAGTTCTTC. Its translation: CASTGGGGYNEQFF. Based on the CDR3 plus reference TRBV5-1 and TRBJ2-1, the full variable domain is KAGVTQTPRYLIKTRGQQVTLSCSPISGHRSVSWYQQTPGQGLQFLFEYFSETQRNKGNFPGRFSGRQFSNSRSEMNVSTLELGDSALYLCASTGGGGYNEQFFGPGTRLTVL.

The CDR3 nucleotides read TGTGCCAGCAGCCGTAGCGGGATTAGCTCCTACAATGAGCAGTTCTTC. This encodes CASSRSGISSYNEQFF. This chain links TRBV7-2 with TRBJ2-1; 8 bases map to TRBD2. Trimming removed 5 bases from V and 0 bases from J; junction bases left unmatched: 6. CDR1 SGHTA and CDR2 FQGNSA come from the germline V gene. The CDR3 is made up of 16 amino acids.

V gene TRBV5-1 combines with J gene TRBJ2-3; 7 bases align to TRBD2. The CDR3 spans 14 residues. The trim removed 0 bases at V and 6 bases at J, leaving 4 bases unmatched. Per germline, CDR1 SGHRS and CDR2 YFSETQ. The CDR3: CASSLGTRSDTQYF. The CDR3 bases are TGCGCCAGCAGCTTGGGGACTAGGAGCGATACGCAGTATTTT.

This clonotype was recorded a few times. The chain employs TRBV6-5 and TRBJ2-7, with 11 bases identical to TRBD2. This CDR3 comprises 15 residues. Trimming took 5 bases from V and 6 from J; bases not matched to a gene: 9. The germline V gene encodes CDR1 MNHEY and CDR2 SVGAGI. CDR3 in DNA: TGTGCCAGCAGTAAAACTAGCGGGAGTTATTTCGAGCAGTACTTC. Translating gives CASSKTSGSYFEQYF.

The sample holds a few counts of this clonotype. CDR3 sequence reads: CASSHGRVGYEQYF. DNA for the CDR3: TGTGCCAGCAGCCACGGCAGGGTGGGCTACGAGCAGTACTTC. The genes are TRBV3-1 and TRBJ2-7; weak D call: TRBD1 (5 bases). The CDR3 spans 14 residues. V lost 3 bases, J lost 3 bases, and 12 bases lay in between. CDR1 is LGHDT, CDR2 YNNKEL, per germline (reference sequence).

This chain joins TRBV7-9 and TRBJ1-5; D is undetermined. CDR1 is SEHNR, CDR2 FQNEAQ, per germline (reference sequence). The CDR3 is 15 amino acids. Trimming shortened V by 4 bases and J by 0 bases, and 10 bases separated the two germline ends. DNA of the CDR3: TGTGCCAGCAGCTCCGCACCTCATAGCAATCAGCCCCAGCATTTT. Encoded protein: CASSSAPHSNQPQHF.

This clonotype was detected only a few times. The rearrangement joins TRBV29-1 to TRBJ2-3; D ambiguous. Germline values: CDR1 SQVTM, CDR2 ANQGSEA. This CDR3 region has 14 residues. V was trimmed by 4 bases and J by 4 bases, leaving 15 bases between them. In nucleotides, the CDR3 is TGCAGCGTTGTAGTCAGCGCCTCCGCAGATACGCAGTATTTT. Translating it yields CSVVVSASADTQYF.

This clonotype was counted only a few times. The chain employs TRBV20-1 and TRBJ2-1, with 7 bases fitting TRBD2. J lost 1 base, V lost 5 bases, and 11 bases had no gene match. The length of the CDR3 is 16 residues. Germline assignment: CDR1 DFQATT and CDR2 SNEGSKA (reference sequence). The CDR3 spells CSAWDTSAWSYNEQFF. The CDR3 DNA reads TGCAGTGCTTGGGATACTAGCGCTTGGTCCTACAATGAGCAGTTCTTC.

This sequence joins TRBV7-2 and TRBJ2-5, with D possibly TRBD1 on 5 matching bases. Germline CDR1 reads SGHTA; CDR2 reads FQGNSA. Trimming removed 8 bases from V and 4 bases from J, with 14 bases in between. The length of the CDR3 is 13 residues. The CDR3 protein is CASGQGLAETQYF. The DNA of the CDR3 is TGTGCCAGCGGACAAGGTTTAGCAGAGACCCAGTACTTC.

The table lists this clonotype with many counts. The chain is built from TRBV7-9 and TRBJ2-3; no clear D gene. There are 12 residues in the CDR3. The germline gives CDR1 SEHNR, CDR2 FQNEAQ (reference sequence). Trimming took off 5 bases at V and 2 bases at J, with 5 bases between the two ends. The DNA for the CDR3 is TGTGCCAGCAGCCTATTCACAGATACGCAGTATTTT. Translated, it gives CASSLFTDTQYF.

DNA of the CDR3: TGCAGTGCTCCCCCAGCGGGAGGGTTTAACAATGAGCAGTTCTTC. Encoded protein: CSAPPAGGFNNEQFF. V gene TRBV20-1 combines with J gene TRBJ2-1, with 10 bases lining up with TRBD2. V shed 5 bases, J shed 5 bases, and the junction held 9 bases outside the gene matches. This CDR3 contains 15 residues. CDR1 is DFQATT, CDR2 SNEGSKA, per germline (reference sequence).